This T cell receptor (beta chain) originates from a study of T-cell reconstitution after alpha-beta-depleted transplantation in children. V shed 8 bases and J shed 6 bases, with 13 bases lying between them. The CDR3 has 13 amino acids. Germline values: CDR1 MNHEY, CDR2 SVGAGI. Library preparation (for TCRbeta) was performed with unique molecular identifiers. TCRdb re-called the PCR reads with MiXCR, one entry per CDR3 protein. The sample lists about 580,000 distinct CDR3 sequences, more than 20% occurring once. This clonotype came up a few times. As yet, its antigen is unknown. General study results and limits: Diversity of TCRbeta at day 60 was high in some patients, arising from surviving recipient T cells and thymic progenitors. By one year post-transplant, T-cell counts and diversity largely arose from T cells that were newly produced. The origin of alpha-beta T cells about two months after transplant was reportedly several hundred expanded graft clones.

Sequenced here: PBMCs, mostly from graft donor cells, sampled 360 days after TCRalphabeta/CD19-depleted stem cell transplant. V usage is TRBV6-5 and J usage is TRBJ2-2; D unclear. The receptor comes from a boy under two years old who had a stem cell transplant for acute myeloid leukemia, so the T cells may come from the graft donor. The CDR3 reads CASYEPGPGELFF. The CDR3 region has the DNA TGTGCCAGCTACGAGCCCGGGCCCGGGGAGCTGTTTTTT.